Presented here are 21 T cell receptor beta chains from one specimen sequenced in a study of OX40 agonist ivuxolimab in advanced cancers. The method was immunoSEQ multiplex PCR; TCRdb's version includes in-frame clones alone and lacks a portion of them. The sample carries some 70,000 clones, under 90% recorded once. The specimen was CD4+ or CD8+ T cells sorted from blood, collected in a trial of the OX40 agonist ivuxolimab. Receptors were obtained from an adult with an advanced solid tumor such as melanoma, head and neck, liver or kidney cancer.

This clone was seen only a few times. This chain joins TRBV7-9 and TRBJ1-1; tentatively, D is TRBD1 (5 bases). The CDR3 is 14 residues long. Germline lookup yields CDR1 SEHNR and CDR2 FQNEAQ (reference sequence). V lost 5 bases and J lost 0, with 10 bases in between. This CDR3 is CASSPDRLNTEAFF. As DNA, the CDR3 is TGTGCCAGCAGCCCAGACAGATTGAACACTGAAGCTTTCTTT.

The chain uses TRBV30 and TRBJ1-4; no firm D call. V lost 0 bases and J lost 3, with 11 bases in between. The V gene's germline CDR1 is GTSNPN and CDR2 SVGIG (reference sequence). This CDR3 has 15 amino acids. CDR3 sequence reads: CAWSVTVYPNEKLFF. The CDR3 bases are TGTGCCTGGAGTGTAACCGTTTATCCTAATGAAAAACTGTTTTTT.

V gene TRBV6-6 combines with J gene TRBJ1-2, with D tentatively TRBD1 (5 bases). The CDR3 extends over 13 amino acids. The V end was cut by 3 bases, the J end by 8 bases, with 13 bases between. Germline CDR1 reads MNHNY; CDR2 reads SVGAGI (reference sequence). CDR3 region: CASSYLGARGYTF. CDR3 nucleotides: TGTGCCAGCAGTTATTTAGGGGCGCGAGGCTACACCTTC.

In its sample, this clone was seen once. The chain couples TRBV5-4 to TRBJ2-1; D possibly corresponds to TRBD2 (7 bases). The germline gives CDR1 SGHNT, CDR2 YYREEE (reference sequence). The CDR3 runs to 13 residues. V lost 9 bases and J lost 4, with 14 bases in between. CDR3 coding DNA: TGTGCCACCCGGGGGGCGACTTACAATGAGCAGTTCTTC. It is translated as CATRGATYNEQFF.

The CDR3 loop reads CASSPRTSLNTGELFF. The CDR3 coding sequence is TGTGCCAGCAGCCCTCGGACTAGCCTTAACACCGGGGAGCTGTTTTTT. The V call is TRBV7-2, the J call TRBJ2-2; 8 nucleotides agree with TRBD2. CDR3 length equals 16 residues. CDR1 and CDR2 from the germline V gene are SGHTA and FQGNSA. V shed 5 bases, J shed 2 bases, and the junction held 7 bases outside the gene matches.

This rearrangement joins TRBV7-9 to TRBJ1-2; 9 positions match TRBD1. Unmatched junction bases numbered 7, after V lost 5 bases and J lost 6 bases. Germline V gives CDR1 SEHNR, CDR2 FQNEAQ (reference sequence). This CDR3 region has 14 residues. CDR3 coding DNA: TGTGCCAGCAGCCCCACAGGGGGCATCAATGGCTACACCTTC. The encoded protein is CASSPTGGINGYTF.

The chain combines TRBV6-1 with TRBJ2-5; TRBD1 aligns across 8 bases. With V trimmed by 7 bases and J by 0 bases, 4 bases remained unmatched. CDR3 length: 14 amino acids. The germline gives CDR1 MNHNS, CDR2 SASEGT. Written as DNA, the CDR3 is TGTGCCAGCACGGGACAGGACTACCAAGAGACCCAGTACTTC. This codes for CASTGQDYQETQYF.

The rearrangement links TRBV27 to TRBJ2-1, with D possibly called TRBD1 or TRBD2 (6 bases each). The CDR3 length is 15 residues. CDR1 and CDR2 from the germline V gene are MNHEY and SMNVEV (reference sequence). V was pared by 8 bases and J by 5 bases, with 19 bases between. CDR3 DNA: TGTGCCAGCCACCCGTGGGGGGCTGGGAACAATGAGCAGTTCTTC. Translated, it gives CASHPWGAGNNEQFF.

The V gene is TRBV5-4, the J gene TRBJ2-3, with 13 bases matching TRBD2. The CDR3 sequence is 20 residues long. Trimming removed 4 bases from V and 0 bases from J; junction bases left unmatched: 14. The V gene's germline CDR1 is SGHNT and CDR2 YYREEE (reference sequence). CDR3 sequence reads: CASSPFTSGGAHPSTDTQYF. CDR3 nucleotide sequence: TGTGCCAGCAGCCCTTTTACTAGCGGGGGGGCCCATCCTAGCACAGATACGCAGTATTTT.

The CDR3 DNA sequence: TGTGCCAGCAGCTCCGACTGGGTCTATAGTACTAATGAAAAACTGTTTTTT. Its protein product is CASSSDWVYSTNEKLFF. The gene calls are TRBV5-6 and TRBJ1-4; D not certain. Germline assignment: CDR1 SGHDT and CDR2 YYEEEE. This CDR3 spans 17 amino acids. V dropped 3 bases and J dropped 2 bases, with 17 bases sitting between them.

The chain couples TRBV27 to TRBJ2-1; TRBD2 matches 7 bases. Trimming removed 2 bases from V and 15 bases from J; junction bases left unmatched: 16. Germline values: CDR1 MNHEY, CDR2 SMNVEV (reference sequence). The CDR3 totals 15 residues. DNA of the CDR3: TGTGCCAGCAGTTTAGGTCGATGGACTAGTAATGATTGGTTCTTC. Translating it yields CASSLGRWTSNDWFF.

V gene TRBV28 combines with J gene TRBJ1-2; D is unclear. CDR1 MDHEN and CDR2 SYDVKM come from the germline V gene. This CDR3 contains 11 residues. The ends were cut back, 1 base at V and 8 bases at J, with 5 bases in the middle. The CDR3 DNA reads as TGTGCCAGCAGTTTATCCTCAGGCTACACCTTC. The encoded protein is CASSLSSGYTF.

This clone was seen only a few times. The chain recombines TRBV4-2 with TRBJ1-3; D gene uncertain. This CDR3 has 15 amino acids. Germline V lookup: CDR1 LGHNA, CDR2 YNFKEQ. V was trimmed by 0 bases and J by 3 bases, leaving 9 bases between them. This CDR3 is CASSQELLFGNTIYF. CDR3 DNA: TGTGCCAGCAGCCAAGAGCTCCTCTTTGGAAACACCATATATTTT.

The V call is TRBV9, the J call TRBJ2-1; D gene ambiguous. The V end was cut by 4 bases, the J end by 7 bases, with 18 bases between. CDR3 length: 15 amino acids. Germline V gene lookup returns CDR1 SGDLS and CDR2 YYNGEE. The CDR3 coding sequence is TGTGCCAGCAGCCCTGTGACGTCCGCGAAAAATGAGCAGTTCTTC. Protein product: CASSPVTSAKNEQFF.

This chain joins TRBV7-3 and TRBJ1-1; 7 bases map to TRBD1. The V and J ends lost 5 bases and 8 bases, in that order; junction bases with no gene match: 8. The germline gives CDR1 SGHTA, CDR2 FQGTGA. CDR3 length: 13 residues. This CDR3 reads CASSLPGQREAFF. In DNA form, the CDR3 reads TGTGCCAGCAGCCTACCGGGACAGCGGGAAGCTTTCTTT.

V usage is TRBV7-9 and J usage is TRBJ1-1; TRBD1 matches at 7 bases. The CDR3 extends over 16 amino acids. After removal of 0 bases from V and 7 bases from J, the junction contained 11 bases not matched to a gene. Germline-derived CDR1 and CDR2 are SEHNR and FQNEAQ (reference sequence). The CDR3 bases are TGTGCCAGCAGCTTAGCGGGGACAGACAGTTACTTTGAAGCTTTCTTT. Its protein is CASSLAGTDSYFEAFF.

This clone is labeled as medium-sized. V gene TRBV29-1 combines with J gene TRBJ1-4; D unresolved. Trimming stripped 7 bases from V and 4 bases from J, with 7 bases between. The CDR3 runs 11 residues. Germline CDR1 reads SQVTM; CDR2 reads ANQGSEA. The CDR3: CSGTFNEKLFF. The CDR3 nucleotides read TGCAGCGGGACCTTTAATGAAAAACTGTTTTTT.

V and J are TRBV6-5 and TRBJ2-7; no definite D call. Trimming cost V 5 bases and J 10 bases, with 15 bases left between them. The CDR3 is 12 amino acids. Germline V lookup: CDR1 MNHEY, CDR2 SVGAGI. The CDR3 sequence: CASSEFLQTQYF. DNA for the CDR3: TGTGCCAGCAGTGAGTTCCTACAGACACAGTACTTC.

V is TRBV19 and J is TRBJ1-3, with D possibly being TRBD1 (5 bases). The germline CDR1 and CDR2 sequences are LNHDA and SQIVND (reference sequence). V shed 3 bases and J shed 0 bases, with 9 bases lying between them. CDR3 size: 15 residues. CDR3 DNA sequence: TGTGCCAGTAGTATTCAGGGCAACTCTGGAAACACCATATATTTT. This sequence encodes CASSIQGNSGNTIYF. Together with reference TRBV19 and TRBJ1-3, the CDR3 gives the full variable domain: DGGITQSPKYLFRKEGQNVTLSCEQNLNHDAMYWYRQDPGQGLRLIYYSQIVNDFQKGDIAEGYSVSREKKESFPLTVTSAQKNPTAFYLCASSIQGNSGNTIYFGEGSWLTVV.

The chain recombines TRBV15 with TRBJ2-7, with D unclear. CDR1 and CDR2 (germline): LNHNV, YYDKDF (reference sequence). Trimming shortened V by 5 bases and J by 2 bases, and 13 bases separated the two germline ends. The length of the CDR3 is 14 residues. CDR3 DNA sequence: TGTGCCACCAGCCCCCGGCCCCCCCCCTACGAGCAGTACTTC. Residues: CATSPRPPPYEQYF.

The chain has TRBV18 and TRBJ1-6; D unclear. Trimming took off 5 bases at V and 5 bases at J, with 19 bases between the two ends. CDR1 and CDR2 from the germline V gene are KGHSH and LQKENI. This CDR3 is built from 17 residues. The CDR3 here is CASSSVFKQPNNSPLHF. The DNA of the CDR3 is TGTGCCAGCTCATCAGTTTTTAAGCAGCCCAATAATTCACCCCTCCACTTT.